This T cell receptor beta chain is drawn from a study of cytomegalovirus exposure and HLA in healthy donors. The study's findings and limits: What was likely a sequencing artifact was a cluster of highly shared sequence variants. Overall, 164 TCR beta chains were annotated as cytomegalovirus-associated.

CDR1 is SQVTM, CDR2 ANQGSEA, per germline. Trimming removed 6 bases from V and 5 bases from J, with 25 bases in between. The CDR3 spans 16 residues. Notes on this clone: What it recognizes is unknown.

13 Jbeta primers and 60 Vbeta primers were used for the PCR. The repertoire was sequenced with immunoSEQ multiplex PCR; TCRdb's copy has only in-frame clones and lacks some. The repertoire holds about 130,000 clones, with 82% as singletons. The chain carries TRBV29-1 and TRBJ1-1, with a weak D call TRBD1 (5 bases). The sample comprised PBMCs. The TCR was taken from a male donor in good health and CMV-seropositive. The CDR3: CSVVGERQLKRTEAFF. CDR3 bases: TGCAGCGTAGTTGGGGAAAGACAGTTGAAACGGACTGAAGCTTTCTTT. Based on the CDR3 plus reference TRBV29-1 and TRBJ1-1, the full variable domain is SAVISQKPSRDICQRGTSLTIQCQVDSQVTMMFWYRQQPGQSLTLIATANQGSEATYESGFVIDKFPISRPNLTFSTLTVSNMSPEDSSIYLCSVVGERQLKRTEAFFGQGTRLTVV.